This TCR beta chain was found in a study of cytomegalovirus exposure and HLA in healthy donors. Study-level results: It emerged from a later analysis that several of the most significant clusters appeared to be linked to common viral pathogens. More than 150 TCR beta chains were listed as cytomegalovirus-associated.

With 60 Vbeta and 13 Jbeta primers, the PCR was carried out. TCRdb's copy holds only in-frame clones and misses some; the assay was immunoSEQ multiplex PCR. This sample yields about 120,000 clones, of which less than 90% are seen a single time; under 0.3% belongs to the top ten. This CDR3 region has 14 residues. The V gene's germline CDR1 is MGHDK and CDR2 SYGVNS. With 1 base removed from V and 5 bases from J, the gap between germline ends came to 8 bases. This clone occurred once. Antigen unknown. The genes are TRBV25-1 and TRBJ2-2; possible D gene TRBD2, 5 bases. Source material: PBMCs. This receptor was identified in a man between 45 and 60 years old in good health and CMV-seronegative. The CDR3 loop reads CASSEWSGTGELFF. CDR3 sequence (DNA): TGTGCCAGCAGTGAATGGTCGGGGACCGGGGAGCTGTTTTTT.